These 31 T cell receptor beta chains were all obtained from the same sample, sequenced in a study of T cells in Graves' hyperthyroidism and ophthalmopathy. Amplification of TCR beta CDR3 regions used RNA as the template. The TCR CDR3 first-round RT-PCR relied on the HTBI primer set. TCRdb processed the multiplex PCR reads anew with MiXCR; each CDR3 protein has one entry. The table records some 460,000 distinct CDR3 sequences, 15% to 19% of them present only once. The specimen was blood. The receptors shown here come from a young woman with Graves' hyperthyroidism.

This clonotype occurred a few times. It may be a read error: a sequence one base away is much more abundant. V and J are TRBV20-1 and TRBJ2-3; 8 bases are a match to TRBD2. The germline V gene encodes CDR1 DFQATT and CDR2 SNEGSKA (reference sequence). The CDR3 loop spans 17 amino acids. For the CDR3, the DNA is TGCAGTGCTAGAGACGCCGAGCGGGAGTGGAATACAGATACGCGGTATTTT. Translating gives CSARDAEREWNTDTRYF.

This clonotype was recorded many times. V gene TRBV20-1 combines with J gene TRBJ1-2; 9 positions match TRBD1. The junction had 10 bases not matched to a gene; V was cut back by 4 bases and J by 7 bases. Germline V gene lookup returns CDR1 DFQATT and CDR2 SNEGSKA (reference sequence). The CDR3 is 14 amino acids. The CDR3 DNA is TGCAGTGCTAACCGGGGACAGGGTGTAAGTGGCTACACCTTC. Translating gives CSANRGQGVSGYTF.

This rearrangement joins TRBV19 to TRBJ1-1; no clear D gene. Trimming left V 5 bases short and J 3 bases short, with 10 bases between. This CDR3 contains 13 residues. Germline V gives CDR1 LNHDA, CDR2 SQIVND (reference sequence). As DNA, the CDR3 is TGTGCCAGTAGTGATAAACGAGACACTGAAGCTTTCTTT. It encodes CASSDKRDTEAFF.

This clonotype was seen at least ten times. V gene TRBV27 combines with J gene TRBJ2-7; perhaps D is TRBD1 or TRBD2 (5 bases each). Trimming took off 3 bases at V and 4 bases at J, with 19 bases between the two ends. CDR3 length equals 16 residues. Germline V CDR1 and CDR2: MNHEY, SMNVEV (reference sequence). CDR3 in amino acids: CASSFLRGPPGYEQYF. The CDR3 coding sequence is TGTGCCAGCAGTTTTCTGAGGGGTCCTCCTGGGTACGAGCAGTACTTC.

The CDR3 bases are TGCAGTGCTAGAGATGCGTGGGAAGTAGCGGGAGGGATCGATGAGCAGTTCTTC. Encoded protein: CSARDAWEVAGGIDEQFF. The genes are TRBV20-1 and TRBJ2-1, with TRBD2 matching over 11 bases. V lost 0 bases, J lost 8 bases, and 15 bases stayed unmatched. Germline V gene data show CDR1 as DFQATT and CDR2 as SNEGSKA (reference sequence). The CDR3 has 18 residues.

This clonotype was detected many times. The rearrangement links TRBV13 to TRBJ2-1; D uncertain. The CDR3 extends over 13 amino acids. Germline CDR1 and CDR2: PRHDT and FYEKMQ (reference sequence). The V gene lost 1 base and the J gene lost 6 bases, with 7 bases spanning the gap. DNA of the CDR3: TGTGCCAGCAGCTTAGATGCAAGCAATGAGCAGTTCTTC. Amino acids: CASSLDASNEQFF. The complete variable domain, with remaining parts taken from reference TRBV13 and TRBJ2-1, reads AAGVIQSPRHLIKEKRETATLKCYPIPRHDTVYWYQQGPGQDPQFLISFYEKMQSDKGSIPDRFSAQQFSDYHSELNMSSLELGDSALYFCASSLDASNEQFFGPGTRLTVL.

The J gene is TRBJ1-6, the V gene TRBV5-4, with TRBD1 as a possible D gene (5 bases). V lost 0 bases and J lost 7, with 11 bases in between. CDR3 length equals 15 residues. Germline CDR1 and CDR2: SGHNT and YYREEE (reference sequence). The CDR3 loop reads CASSLAFDRNSPLHF. The DNA of the CDR3 is TGTGCCAGCAGCTTGGCCTTTGACAGAAATTCACCCCTCCACTTT.

The chain is built from TRBV5-1 and TRBJ2-3; tentatively, D is TRBD2 (6 bases). This CDR3 spans 15 amino acids. CDR1 and CDR2 (germline): SGHRS, YFSETQ. V was trimmed by 4 bases and J by 1 base, leaving 13 bases between them. CDR3 DNA sequence: TGCGCCAGCAGCCCCTTGGGGGGAGGCACAGATACGCAGTATTTT. It codes for CASSPLGGGTDTQYF.

A few counts support this clonotype. The chain recombines TRBV6-1 with TRBJ2-7; D is tentatively TRBD1 or TRBD2 (5 bases each). The germline CDR1 and CDR2 sequences are MNHNS and SASEGT. V was shortened by 0 bases and J by 4 bases, with 13 bases between the two germline ends. The CDR3 covers 15 residues. The CDR3 here is CASSEAEYRTYEQYF. The CDR3 nucleotides read TGTGCCAGCAGTGAAGCTGAGTACAGGACTTACGAGCAGTACTTC.

This clonotype occurred a few times. V usage is TRBV6-1 and J usage is TRBJ1-5; tentative D call: TRBD1 (6 bases). Germline values: CDR1 MNHNS, CDR2 SASEGT. V gave up 5 bases and J gave up 0 bases, with 17 bases separating them. CDR3 length: 17 amino acids. Here the CDR3 DNA reads TGTGCCAGCAGTCTAAGGGGTCAGGGGAATAGCAATCAGCCCCAGCATTTT. Its translation is CASSLRGQGNSNQPQHF.

Comments on this clonotype: A read error may be the cause here, since a much bigger clone is one base away. The genes are TRBV29-1 and TRBJ2-7; the D gene is possibly TRBD2 (5 bases). The V gene lost 4 bases and the J gene lost 7 bases, with 14 bases spanning the gap. CDR3 size: 12 residues. Germline V gives CDR1 SQVTM, CDR2 ANQGSEA. The CDR3 nucleotides are TGCAGCGTTGTGAGTTACCGCGGGGAGCAGTACTTC. Encoded protein: CSVVSYRGEQYF.

This clonotype was counted at least ten times. This chain joins TRBV20-1 and TRBJ2-3; D call uncertain. This CDR3 has 14 residues. Trimming took off 4 bases at V and 2 bases at J, with 13 bases between the two ends. From germline, CDR1 is DFQATT and CDR2 SNEGSKA (reference sequence). The CDR3 sequence is CSAIPVRYTDTQYF. The CDR3 nucleotides read TGCAGTGCTATCCCAGTACGGTACACAGATACGCAGTATTTT.

V gene TRBV7-2 combines with J gene TRBJ2-5; 7 bases match TRBD1. This CDR3 region has 15 residues. Germline CDR1 and CDR2: SGHTA and FQGNSA. After removal of 3 bases from V and 2 bases from J, the junction contained 6 bases not matched to a gene. The CDR3 here is CASSLGTVHQETQYF. CDR3 DNA sequence: TGTGCCAGCAGCTTGGGGACAGTCCATCAAGAGACCCAGTACTTC. Variable domain in full (rest from reference TRBV7-2 and TRBJ2-5): GAGVSQSPSNKVTEKGKDVELRCDPISGHTALYWYRQSLGQGLEFLIYFQGNSAPDKSGLPSDRFSAERTGGSVSTLTIQRTQQEDSAVYLCASSLGTVHQETQYFGPGTRLLVL.

This clonotype came up a few times. The V gene is TRBV6-5, the J gene TRBJ1-1, with TRBD1 matching 7 bases. This CDR3 has 15 amino acids. V trimming: 1 base; J trimming: 1 base; junction bases outside the gene matches: 3. CDR1 and CDR2 (germline): MNHEY, SVGAGI. In DNA form, the CDR3 reads TGTGCCAGCAGTTACTGGGGACAGACGAACACTGAAGCTTTCTTT. This translates into CASSYWGQTNTEAFF.

The rearrangement joins TRBV6-1 to TRBJ2-6; D perhaps matches TRBD1 (6 bases). Germline values: CDR1 MNHNS, CDR2 SASEGT. The CDR3 runs to 16 residues. Trimming removed 6 bases from V and 4 bases from J, with 16 bases in between. CDR3 coding DNA: TGTGCCAGCAGCCGGGACACCCCTGGAGGGGCCAACGTCCTGACTTTC. Protein product: CASSRDTPGGANVLTF.

The V gene is TRBV4-2, the J gene TRBJ2-1; TRBD2 aligns across 15 bases. Germline CDR1 and CDR2: LGHNA and YNFKEQ. V shed 2 bases, J shed 4 bases, and the junction held 9 bases outside the gene matches. The CDR3 contains 19 residues. CDR3 sequence: CASSQRTGTSGGSYNEQFF. The DNA of the CDR3 is TGTGCCAGCAGCCAACGGACCGGGACTAGCGGGGGGTCTTACAATGAGCAGTTCTTC.

This clonotype was seen at least ten times. V and J are TRBV7-9 and TRBJ2-3; 9 nucleotides match TRBD1. Per germline, CDR1 SEHNR and CDR2 FQNEAQ (reference sequence). The CDR3 extends over 16 amino acids. V was pared by 4 bases and J by 3 bases, with 8 bases of the junction left unmatched. The CDR3 DNA reads TGTGCCAGCAGCTCTAGCCGAGACAGGGGGACAGATACGCAGTATTTT. It encodes CASSSSRDRGTDTQYF.

A single count supports this clonotype. This chain uses TRBV7-9 with TRBJ2-7; D is possibly TRBD1 (5 bases). The germline CDR1 and CDR2 sequences are SEHNR and FQNEAQ (reference sequence). This CDR3 region has 14 residues. Between the trimmed V and J ends, which lost 2 bases and 2 bases, there was a span of 10 bases. DNA of the CDR3: TGTGCCAGCAGCTTACAGGGAAAAGCCTACGAGCAGTACTTC. It encodes CASSLQGKAYEQYF.

This clonotype was found many times. CDR3 sequence reads: CASSYSSTGELFF. CDR3 DNA: TGTGCCAGCAGTTACTCGAGCACCGGGGAGCTGTTTTTT. The V and J genes are TRBV6-5 and TRBJ2-2; D ambiguous. V was pared by 0 bases and J by 4 bases, with 3 bases between. Germline CDR1 reads MNHEY; CDR2 reads SVGAGI. This CDR3 spans 13 amino acids.

This clonotype was counted many times. The chain has TRBV2 and TRBJ1-1; a weak D match, TRBD1 (5 bases). The CDR3 spans 17 residues. Germline V gene data show CDR1 as SNHLY and CDR2 as FYNNEI. Trimming took 2 bases from V and 0 from J, leaving 16 bases between them. The CDR3 reads CASSEFPPGGLNTEAFF. The CDR3 coding sequence is TGTGCCAGCAGTGAATTTCCGCCCGGGGGATTGAACACTGAAGCTTTCTTT.

The sample holds many counts of this clonotype. The rearrangement links TRBV28 to TRBJ1-4, with 10 bases aligning to TRBD1. CDR1 and CDR2 (germline): MDHEN, SYDVKM. V shed 7 bases and J 0 bases; nucleotides not matched to a gene: 8. The CDR3 extends over 17 amino acids. The CDR3 is CASTLTGGFTTNEKLFF. The CDR3 region has the DNA TGTGCCAGCACCCTGACAGGGGGCTTCACAACTAATGAAAAACTGTTTTTT.

As to this clonotype: Given the absence of the conserved phenylalanine or tryptophan at the CDR3 end, a read error is likely. The chain recombines TRBV5-1 with TRBJ2-1; no reliable D call. Germline CDR1 and CDR2: SGHRS and YFSETQ. This CDR3 contains 13 residues. The CDR3 loop reads CASSLVRNNEQFL. Here the CDR3 DNA reads TGTGCCAGCAGCTTAGTGCGGAACAATGAGCAGTTCCTC.

In its sample, this clonotype was seen a few times. A much larger clone lies a single base off, so this may be a read error. The J gene is TRBJ2-3, the V gene TRBV12-3 or TRBV12-4; D unresolved. This CDR3 contains 12 residues. Deletions cut 2 bases from V and 6 bases from J, with 6 bases between. CDR3 protein: CASSLNCDTQYF. The CDR3 coding sequence is TGTGCCAGCAGTTTAAACTGTGATACGCAGTATTTT.

This clonotype was found many times. The J gene is TRBJ2-1, the V gene TRBV11-2; 14 nucleotides align to TRBD2. Trimming took 0 bases from V and 9 from J; bases not matched to a gene: 7. Germline loops: CDR1 SGHAT, CDR2 FQNNGV. CDR3 length: 17 residues. The CDR3 protein is CASSLDLRLAGGFEQFF. The DNA of the CDR3 is TGTGCCAGCAGCTTAGATTTACGACTAGCGGGAGGGTTTGAGCAGTTCTTC.

Concerning this clonotype: Relative to the germline gene, one junction end is altered; a read error may explain this. This rearrangement joins TRBV7-9 to TRBJ1-1; perhaps TRBD1 as D (5 bases). This CDR3 comprises 13 residues. Germline V CDR1 and CDR2: SEHNR, FQNEAQ (reference sequence). The CDR3, as DNA: TGTGCCAGCAGGGGGGAGGTGGGCACTGGAGCTTTCTTT. Residues: CASRGEVGTGAFF. The complete variable domain, with remaining parts taken from reference TRBV7-9 and TRBJ1-1, reads DTGVSQNPRHKITKRGQNVTFRCDPISEHNRLYWYRQTLGQGPEFLTYFQNEAQLEKSRLLSDRFSAERPKGSFSTLEIQRTEQGDSAMYLCASRGEVGTGAFFGQGTRLTVV.

This clonotype was observed once. A much bigger clone sits one base away, suggesting this may be a read error. The gene calls are TRBV20-1 and TRBJ1-1; TRBD1 might be the D (5 bases). This CDR3 has 11 residues. Trimming removed 5 bases at V and 4 bases at J, with 8 bases between. Germline CDR1 DFQATT, CDR2 SNEGSKA (reference sequence). In nucleotides, the CDR3 is TGCAGTGCTGCAGGGACCACTGAAGCTTTCTTT. Protein sequence: CSAAGTTEAFF.

A few counts support this clonotype. The chain uses TRBV19 and TRBJ1-1; TRBD1 is a possible D gene (5 bases). V was shortened by 7 bases and J by 0 bases, with 9 bases between the two germline ends. The CDR3 spans 13 residues. Germline lookup yields CDR1 LNHDA and CDR2 SQIVND (reference sequence). CDR3 in amino acids: CASNPGMNTEAFF. CDR3 coding DNA: TGTGCCAGTAACCCAGGGATGAACACTGAAGCTTTCTTT.

This clonotype was recorded at least ten times. The chain recombines TRBV27 with TRBJ1-5; TRBD1 matches at 7 bases. The ends lost 6 bases at V and 0 bases at J; junction bases unmatched: 5. The CDR3 totals 15 residues. Germline V gives CDR1 MNHEY, CDR2 SMNVEV (reference sequence). The CDR3 DNA reads as TGTGCCAGCAGGGGGACAGAATATAGCAATCAGCCCCAGCATTTT. This translates into CASRGTEYSNQPQHF.

This clonotype was counted ten times or more. This chain's CDR3 is CASSAAGLAITDTQYF. The CDR3 DNA sequence: TGTGCCAGCAGTGCCGCAGGACTAGCCATTACAGATACGCAGTATTTT. The V and J genes are TRBV2 and TRBJ2-3; 8 bases map to TRBD2. CDR1 SNHLY and CDR2 FYNNEI come from the germline V gene. V lost 4 bases, J lost 3 bases, and 9 bases stayed unmatched. There are 16 residues in the CDR3.

This chain links TRBV14 with TRBJ2-5, with 10 bases matching TRBD2. The junction had 16 bases not matched to a gene; V was cut back by 5 bases and J by 7 bases. The CDR3 sequence is 17 residues long. Germline values: CDR1 SGHDN, CDR2 FVKESK. The CDR3 DNA reads as TGTGCCAGCAGCGCTTTAGGGCTAGCGGGAGCCCCCGGGACCCAGTACTTC. This gives the protein CASSALGLAGAPGTQYF.

There are many counts of this clonotype. The gene calls are TRBV11-2 and TRBJ2-7; no clear D. CDR1 and CDR2 (germline): SGHAT, FQNNGV. The length of the CDR3 is 13 residues. Trimming took 6 bases from V and 2 from J, leaving 11 bases between them. This chain's CDR3 is CASRLQEAYEQYF. DNA of the CDR3: TGTGCCAGCAGACTGCAAGAGGCCTACGAGCAGTACTTC.